A selection of T cell receptor beta chains follows, all from one sample in a study of regulatory T cells in long-lasting Graves disease. MiXCR, run by TCRdb on the multiplex PCR reads, gives a single entry per CDR3 protein. This table holds a few hundred thousand distinct CDR3 sequences, less than 30% found once. The starting material was peripheral blood mononuclear cells (PBMCs), obtained when the disease was refractory, from a patient treated with antithyroid drugs. The source is a woman aged 35 to 49 with Graves disease. The CDR3 runs from the conserved cysteine through the conserved F or W. The order of the fields is V gene, J gene, CDR3 length, D gene, clone size, CDR3 DNA, CDR3 protein. A D gene is named only where the DNA matches it firmly. A clone size is listed for some rows: how often the clone was seen (once, few, many), or a class if it is expanded.

TRBV7-8,TRBJ1-5,15,NA,NA,TGTGCCAGCAGCCTTATCGGGACTCTCAATCAGCCCCAGCATTTT,CASSLIGTLNQPQHF
TRBV28,TRBJ1-3,17,NA,NA,TGTGCCAGCAGTCCACCGGGACACCCCTCCTCTGGAAACACCATATATTTT,CASSPPGHPSSGNTIYF
TRBV7-2,TRBJ2-7,13,NA,few,TGTGCCAGCGTGGAATGGGATCTTGGGGAGCAGTACTTC,CASVEWDLGEQYF
TRBV25-1,TRBJ2-2,14,NA,few,TGTGCCAGCAGTCCGGGACCCGCCACCGGGGAGCTGTTTTTT,CASSPGPATGELFF
TRBV28,TRBJ2-7,15,TRBD2,many,TGTGCCAGCAGGGGGGCTAGCGGGGGCCTATACGAGCAGTACTTC,CASRGASGGLYEQYF
TRBV2,TRBJ2-1,13,NA,many,TGTGCCAGCAGGGAAGACAGGTATAGTGAGCAGTTCTTC,CASREDRYSEQFF
TRBV18,TRBJ1-1,14,NA,NA,TGTGCCAGCTCACCCACGACAGTTAACACTGAAGCTTTCTTT,CASSPTTVNTEAFF
TRBV18,TRBJ1-1,13,NA,NA,TGTGCCAGCTCACCGGGGGTAAGCACTGAAGCTTTCTTT,CASSPGVSTEAFF
TRBV15,TRBJ2-7,13,TRBD1,many,TGTGCCACCGCATACAGGGGAGCCTACGAGCAGTACTTC,CATAYRGAYEQYF
TRBV6-1,TRBJ2-5,15,NA,NA,TGTGCCAGCAGTCCATCGGGGCCACTTCAAGAGACCCGGTACTTC,CASSPSGPLQETRYF
TRBV6-1,TRBJ1-1,14,NA,NA,TGTGCCAGCTACAAAACCGGGACGGTAACTGAAGCTTTCTTT,CASYKTGTVTEAFF
TRBV6-5,TRBJ2-1,15,NA,many,TGTGCCAGCAGTTACTCAGGCGGTTCGTACAATGAGCAGTTCTTC,CASSYSGGSYNEQFF
TRBV7-8,TRBJ2-2,16,TRBD1,few,TGTGCCAGCAGCATACGCGACAGGGTTGACACCGGGGAGCTGTTTTTT,CASSIRDRVDTGELFF
TRBV20-1,TRBJ2-5,14,TRBD2,few,TGCAGTGCTCTCTGGACTAGCGGGGGGGAGACCCAGTACTTC,CSALWTSGGETQYF
TRBV28,TRBJ2-7,13,TRBD1,NA,TGTGCCAGCAGTCTCGGGACAGGGGTTAAGCAGTACTTC,CASSLGTGVKQYF
TRBV7-3,TRBJ2-5,16,NA,few,TGTGCCAGCAGCTTACGGGGCCGATTCTACCAAGAGACCCAGTACTTC,CASSLRGRFYQETQYF
TRBV3-1,TRBJ2-7,17,TRBD1,NA,TGTGCCAGCAGCCAACCAACGTCCGGGACAGGATCCTACGAGCAGTACTTC,CASSQPTSGTGSYEQYF
TRBV9,TRBJ2-7,14,NA,few,TGTGCCAGCAGCGTAGATCTCGGCTCCTACGAGCAGTACTTC,CASSVDLGSYEQYF
TRBV10-3,TRBJ1-2,13,NA,NA,TGTGCCATCAGTGAGTCGACGGGTCTCGGCTACACCTTC,CAISESTGLGYTF
TRBV7-2,TRBJ2-3,16,TRBD2,NA,TGTGCCAGCAGCTTAGGAGCGGGAGGCCGCACAGATACGCAGTATTTT,CASSLGAGGRTDTQYF
TRBV13,TRBJ2-7,16,TRBD1,few,TGTGCCAGCAGCTCGCGGACAGGGGGGAACGACTACGAGCAGTACTTC,CASSSRTGGNDYEQYF
TRBV11-2,TRBJ2-6,17,TRBD1,many,TGTGCCAGCAGCCATGGACAGGGTAATGCTGGGGCCAACGTCCTGACTTTC,CASSHGQGNAGANVLTF
TRBV28,TRBJ2-7,15,TRBD1,many,TGTGCCAGCAACCTGGGACAGGGTCCCTCCTACGAGCAGTACTTC,CASNLGQGPSYEQYF
TRBV7-9,TRBJ1-6,14,NA,few,TGTGCCAGCAGCTTAGGGACAACTAATTCACCCCTCCACTTT,CASSLGTTNSPLHF
TRBV19,TRBJ2-1,14,NA,once,TGTGCCAGTGCGAAAGCAGGATACTACAATGAGCAGTTCTTC,CASAKAGYYNEQFF
TRBV10-3,TRBJ2-1,16,TRBD2,NA,TGTGCCATCAGTGAAAGACTAGCGGGAGAACACAATGAGCAGTTCTTC,CAISERLAGEHNEQFF
TRBV5-1,TRBJ1-1,13,NA,few,TGCGCCAGCAGCTCCAGGGCTAACACTGAAGCTTTCTTT,CASSSRANTEAFF
TRBV19,TRBJ2-5,15,TRBD1,few,TGTGCCAGTAGGCTAGGACAGGGGCCCCAAGAGACCCAGTACTTC,CASRLGQGPQETQYF
TRBV5-1,TRBJ2-1,16,TRBD2,few,TGCGCCAGCAGCAGAAGGCCGGGACTAGCGGACAATGAGCAGTTCTTC,CASSRRPGLADNEQFF
TRBV11-2,TRBJ1-5,15,NA,few,TGTGCCAGCAGCTTATCTGCGGGGGCGAATCAGCCCCAGCATTTT,CASSLSAGANQPQHF
TRBV12-3/TRBV12-4,TRBJ1-5,14,NA,few,TGTGCCAGCAGACCACTTGGGGGAAATCAGCCCCAGCATTTT,CASRPLGGNQPQHF
TRBV12-3/TRBV12-4,TRBJ1-5,12,NA,NA,TGTGTCAGCAGCCTTCAACTTCAGCCCCAGCATTTT,CVSSLQLQPQHF
TRBV28,TRBJ1-5,14,TRBD1,many,TGTGCCAGCAGCCCACCCGACAGGGCTCAGCCCCAGCATTTT,CASSPPDRAQPQHF
TRBV9,TRBJ2-6,18,NA,NA,TGTGCCAGCAGCGTATCGGTGGGCAGGGGCGCTGGGGCCAACGTCCTGACTTTC,CASSVSVGRGAGANVLTF
TRBV5-1,TRBJ2-6,15,NA,many,TGTGCCAGCAGCCAAGGTCATTCTGGGGCCAACGTCCTGACTTTC,CASSQGHSGANVLTF
TRBV20-1,TRBJ2-4,15,TRBD2,many,TGCAGTGCTAGGGTACCGGGACTAGCGGGGAACATTCAGTACTTC,CSARVPGLAGNIQYF
TRBV9,TRBJ2-5,16,NA,NA,TGTGCCAGCAGCGTAGGTGGGCAGCCGTTTCAAGAGACCCAGTACTTC,CASSVGGQPFQETQYF
TRBV6-6,TRBJ1-5,15,NA,few,TGTGCCAGCAGTTACTCGCCAGGAGACGGTCAGCCCCAGCATTTT,CASSYSPGDGQPQHF
TRBV18,TRBJ2-5,17,TRBD2,NA,TGTGCCAGCTCCATTTCGGCAGGACTAGCGGTTCAAGAGACCCAGTACTTC,CASSISAGLAVQETQYF
TRBV12-3/TRBV12-4,TRBJ2-5,13,NA,many,TGTGCCAGCAGTTTAGGGGGGGACAGGACCCAGTACTTC,CASSLGGDRTQYF
TRBV12-3/TRBV12-4,TRBJ2-7,15,TRBD1,many,TGTGCCAGCAGAACGTACAGGGGGTTGAACTACGAGCAGTACTTC,CASRTYRGLNYEQYF
TRBV28,TRBJ1-1,13,NA,many,TGTGCCAGCAATATGATTCAGGGATCTGAAGCTTTCTTT,CASNMIQGSEAFF
TRBV20-1,TRBJ1-5,12,NA,NA,TGCAGTGCTACTTGGGACGCACAGCCCCAGCATTTT,CSATWDAQPQHF
TRBV6-1,TRBJ2-3,13,NA,NA,TGTGCCAGCAGACACGGCCAGTTAGATACGCAGTATTTT,CASRHGQLDTQYF
TRBV19,TRBJ1-1,13,NA,NA,TGTGCCAGTAGTACAAAACTCAGGGGTGAAGCTTTCTTT,CASSTKLRGEAFF
TRBV14,TRBJ1-5,14,NA,NA,TGTGCCAGCAGCCCTAGGACAGCTAATCAGCCCCAGCATTTT,CASSPRTANQPQHF
TRBV5-6,TRBJ2-5,15,NA,many,TGTGCCAGCAGCTTGGGACAAGGGGTTCAAGAGACCCAGTACTTC,CASSLGQGVQETQYF
TRBV7-7,TRBJ2-5,14,NA,NA,TGTGCTAGCGCACCGCCGGGGATCCAAGAGACCCAGTACTTC,CASAPPGIQETQYF
TRBV28,TRBJ2-2,17,TRBD2,many,TGTGCCAGCAGTTCCCCTCCCCTAGCGGCCAACACCGGGGAGCTGTTTTTT,CASSSPPLAANTGELFF
TRBV5-1,TRBJ2-5,13,TRBD1,NA,TGCGCCAGCAGGCAAACAGGGGAAGAGACCCAGTACTTC,CASRQTGEETQYF
TRBV14,TRBJ2-5,13,NA,few,TGTGCCAGCAGCCAGCTAAGGCTCGGGGCCCAGTACTTC,CASSQLRLGAQYF
TRBV19,TRBJ1-2,13,NA,many,TGTGCCAGTAGATCCGGGCGAAACTATGGCTACACCTTC,CASRSGRNYGYTF
TRBV7-3,TRBJ2-1,13,NA,NA,TGTGCCAGCAGCTTATATCTCCGGGGGGAGCAGTTCTTC,CASSLYLRGEQFF